The 28 T cell receptor beta chains listed next were all sequenced from one sample in a study of cytomegalovirus exposure and HLA in healthy donors. Primers: 60 Vbeta forward and 13 Jbeta reverse. TCRdb keeps only in-frame clones here, not all; method: immunoSEQ multiplex PCR. The data hold under 200,000 clones, with about 80% observed a single time. Sequenced input: PBMCs. The receptor set was obtained from a man aged 18 to 29 in good health and CMV-seropositive.

The chain carries TRBV18 and TRBJ1-1; D is undetermined. Trimming pared 1 base from V and 0 bases from J, leaving 6 bases between. In germline, CDR1 is KGHSH, CDR2 LQKENI. The CDR3 contains 14 residues. The CDR3 loop reads CASSPQEMNTEAFF. CDR3 DNA: TGTGCCAGCTCACCACAAGAGATGAACACTGAAGCTTTCTTT.

This clone was detected only a few times. This chain links TRBV29-1 with TRBJ2-7; 8 positions agree with TRBD2. The germline V gene encodes CDR1 SQVTM and CDR2 ANQGSEA. This CDR3 comprises 14 residues. J gave up 3 bases and V 6 bases, and 10 bases lay outside the gene matches. The CDR3 sequence is CSVGDGTRGYEQYF. In nucleotides, the CDR3 is TGCAGCGTGGGCGACGGGACTAGGGGCTACGAGCAGTACTTC.

J is TRBJ2-1 and V is TRBV5-1, with 13 bases identical to TRBD2. Per germline, CDR1 SGHRS and CDR2 YFSETQ. Unmatched junction bases numbered 5, after V lost 1 base and J lost 10 bases. The CDR3 runs 15 residues. In DNA, the CDR3 is TGCGCCAGCAGCTTGACCGGGACTAGCGGGACCGAGCAGTTCTTC. This translates into CASSLTGTSGTEQFF.

Here the CDR3 reads CASRADGDVSQDSGYTF. CDR3 in DNA: TGCGCCAGCAGGGCGGACGGGGATGTTTCTCAGGATAGTGGCTACACCTTC. V gene TRBV23-1 combines with J gene TRBJ1-2; no firm D call. TRBV23-1 is designated an ORF whose function remains uncertain. Trimming cost V 6 bases and J 7 bases, with 27 bases left between them. The CDR3 sequence is 17 residues long.

The V call is TRBV6-1, the J call TRBJ2-7; 7 bases line up with TRBD1. Germline CDR1 MNHNS, CDR2 SASEGT. Germline trimming cut 8 bases from V and 5 bases from J; bases unmatched to any gene: 9. The CDR3 covers 13 residues. Here the CDR3 DNA reads TGTGCCAGCTGGCCTCGGCAGGGGGACGAGCAGTACTTC. Amino acids: CASWPRQGDEQYF.

This chain links TRBV5-6 with TRBJ1-4; 9 positions match TRBD1. Germline values: CDR1 SGHDT, CDR2 YYEEEE. V was pared by 4 bases and J by 3 bases, with 7 bases of the junction left unmatched. The CDR3 spans 16 residues. CDR3 DNA sequence: TGTGCCAGCAGCGCCGGGACAGGGTCTTCTAATGAAAAACTGTTTTTT. Residues: CASSAGTGSSNEKLFF.

J is TRBJ2-7 and V is TRBV10-3; TRBD2 is a possible D gene (6 bases). The length of the CDR3 is 14 residues. Germline loops: CDR1 ENHRY, CDR2 SYGVKD. Trimming took 10 bases from V and 1 from J, leaving 17 bases between them. The CDR3 DNA follows: TGTGCCACGCGCGAGGGCGGGGAGTCCTACGAGCAGTACTTC. This encodes CATREGGESYEQYF.

The chain has TRBV27 and TRBJ2-5, with D possibly being TRBD2 (5 bases). The CDR3 extends over 18 amino acids. The V end was cut by 2 bases, the J end by 1 base, with 20 bases between. Germline V gene data show CDR1 as MNHEY and CDR2 as SMNVEV (reference sequence). DNA for the CDR3: TGTGCCAGCAGTTTAATGGGAGAGGCTAGTGATACCCAAGAGACCCAGTACTTC. Amino acid sequence: CASSLMGEASDTQETQYF.

The chain couples TRBV10-3 to TRBJ2-7, with 8 positions matching TRBD1. The V gene's germline CDR1 is ENHRY and CDR2 SYGVKD. The CDR3 sequence is 14 residues long. The J segment lost 2 bases and the V segment lost 6 bases, leaving 6 bases of the junction unmatched. In DNA, the CDR3 is TGTGCCATCAGCCTGGACAGGGAAGCCTACGAGCAGTACTTC. Translated: CAISLDREAYEQYF.

The J gene is TRBJ1-1, the V gene TRBV6-1, with 7 positions matching TRBD1. Germline CDR1 is MNHNS and CDR2 is SASEGT. The trim removed 6 bases at V and 1 base at J, leaving 2 bases unmatched. This CDR3 comprises 13 residues. CDR3 nucleotides: TGTGCCAGCAGCGGGACAGCGAACACTGAAGCTTTCTTT. Protein product: CASSGTANTEAFF.

The chain recombines TRBV2 with TRBJ2-2; TRBD2 agrees at 7 bases. This CDR3 has 15 amino acids. CDR1 and CDR2 (germline): SNHLY, FYNNEI. The junction had 14 bases not matched to a gene; V was cut back by 11 bases and J by 5 bases. The CDR3 spells CASQWGGGRTGELFF. CDR3 coding DNA: TGTGCCTCTCAATGGGGGGGAGGGCGGACCGGGGAGCTGTTTTTT.

V usage is TRBV4-2 and J usage is TRBJ2-7, with 16 bases lining up with TRBD2. V shed 1 base and J 2 bases; nucleotides not matched to a gene: 5. The CDR3 totals 18 residues. CDR1 is LGHNA, CDR2 YNFKEQ, per germline. DNA for the CDR3: TGTGCCAGCAGCCAAGCGGGACTAGCGGGAGGGATGGCCTACGAGCAGTACTTC. Its protein product is CASSQAGLAGGMAYEQYF.

This chain joins TRBV15 and TRBJ1-5; maybe TRBD1 (6 bases). The CDR3 totals 16 residues. Germline V gene data show CDR1 as LNHNV and CDR2 as YYDKDF (reference sequence). The ends were cut back, 2 bases at V and 4 bases at J, with 15 bases in the middle. CDR3: CATSRPIQGRNQPQHF. As DNA, the CDR3 is TGTGCCACCAGCAGACCCATACAGGGCCGGAATCAGCCCCAGCATTTT.

The CDR3, as DNA: TGTGCCAGCAGTGAGGTCCCAGCGTTAGAGACCCAGTACTTC. It codes for CASSEVPALETQYF. The J gene is TRBJ2-5, the V gene TRBV2, with no clear D. The germline V gene encodes CDR1 SNHLY and CDR2 FYNNEI. This CDR3 is 14 amino acids long. Trimming cost V 3 bases and J 4 bases, with 12 bases left between them.

The rearrangement uses TRBV27 and TRBJ2-1; D is possibly TRBD2 (6 bases). Germline V lookup: CDR1 MNHEY, CDR2 SMNVEV (reference sequence). The CDR3 has 14 amino acids. V shed 3 bases and J shed 3 bases, with 9 bases lying between them. The CDR3 DNA sequence: TGTGCCAGCAGTTTCGCGGGGAACTACAATGAGCAGTTCTTC. As protein: CASSFAGNYNEQFF.

The chain joins TRBV7-6 to TRBJ1-5, with D possibly TRBD1 on 6 matching bases. In germline, CDR1 is SGHVS, CDR2 FNYEAQ. The germline V and J ends were trimmed by 0 bases and 1 base, with 10 bases remaining between them. CDR3 length: 16 residues. CDR3 nucleotides: TGTGCCAGCAGCTTAGCTCCCGGGACAAGCAATCAGCCCCAGCATTTT. Translating gives CASSLAPGTSNQPQHF.

The chain has TRBV19 and TRBJ2-5; D possibly corresponds to TRBD2 (6 bases). The CDR3 is 14 residues long. Trimming shortened V by 4 bases and J by 7 bases, and 16 bases separated the two germline ends. The V gene's germline CDR1 is LNHDA and CDR2 SQIVND (reference sequence). The CDR3 loop is CASSTGTSSRTQYF. The CDR3 region has the DNA TGTGCCAGTAGTACCGGGACTTCGAGCCGGACCCAGTACTTC. Supplemented by reference TRBV19 and TRBJ2-5, the full variable domain reads DGGITQSPKYLFRKEGQNVTLSCEQNLNHDAMYWYRQDPGQGLRLIYYSQIVNDFQKGDIAEGYSVSREKKESFPLTVTSAQKNPTAFYLCASSTGTSSRTQYFGPGTRLLVL.

The V call is TRBV13, the J call TRBJ1-2, with D tentatively TRBD1 (5 bases). CDR1 and CDR2 (germline): PRHDT, FYEKMQ (reference sequence). Trimming shortened V by 1 base and J by 7 bases, and 13 bases separated the two germline ends. This CDR3 has 14 residues. CDR3 residues: CASSLVQGKSGYTF. The CDR3 DNA reads as TGTGCCAGCAGCTTAGTTCAGGGCAAGAGTGGCTACACCTTC.

This CDR3 reads CASSFQSLAPDTQYF. The CDR3, as DNA: TGTGCCAGCAGCTTTCAGTCTCTAGCGCCAGATACGCAGTATTTT. The rearrangement joins TRBV7-9 to TRBJ2-3, with TRBD2 as a possible D gene (6 bases). The CDR3 contains 15 residues. The germline V and J ends were trimmed by 3 bases and 4 bases, with 14 bases remaining between them. Germline values: CDR1 SEHNR, CDR2 FQNEAQ (reference sequence).

This sequence joins TRBV19 and TRBJ2-1; 13 bases are shared with TRBD2. CDR1 LNHDA and CDR2 SQIVND come from the germline V gene (reference sequence). The CDR3 is 16 amino acids. J was trimmed by 8 bases and V by 4 bases; bases with no gene match: 8. This chain's CDR3 is CASSTPGLAGPDEQFF. CDR3 DNA: TGTGCCAGTAGTACTCCGGGACTAGCGGGACCGGATGAGCAGTTCTTC.

This sequence joins TRBV5-1 and TRBJ2-7; 9 bases match TRBD1. V gave up 1 base and J gave up 2 bases; unmatched junction bases: 4. Germline CDR1 SGHRS, CDR2 YFSETQ. This CDR3 contains 15 residues. The CDR3 here is CASSLSWDRAYEQYF. Here the CDR3 DNA reads TGCGCCAGCAGCTTGAGCTGGGACAGGGCCTACGAGCAGTACTTC.

The chain uses TRBV11-2 and TRBJ1-2, with TRBD1 matching over 9 bases. V was clipped by 0 bases and J by 7 bases; unmatched bases: 9. Germline-derived CDR1 and CDR2 are SGHAT and FQNNGV. This CDR3 is 16 amino acids long. The CDR3 nucleotides read TGTGCCAGCAGCTTAGACCCCCAGGGACAGGGAAGTGGCTACACCTTC. Protein: CASSLDPQGQGSGYTF.

This clone was detected a few times. The V call is TRBV27, the J call TRBJ1-5; TRBD1 might be the D (6 bases). Trimming took off 3 bases at V and 0 bases at J, with 12 bases between the two ends. Germline V CDR1 and CDR2: MNHEY, SMNVEV (reference sequence). The CDR3 has 16 residues. The CDR3: CASSFVAGDSNQPQHF. The CDR3 coding sequence is TGTGCCAGCAGTTTTGTGGCAGGGGATAGCAATCAGCCCCAGCATTTT.

This clone was observed a few times. This sequence joins TRBV5-1 and TRBJ1-1; D is ambiguous. Trimming stripped 5 bases from V and 4 bases from J, with 6 bases between. The germline V gene encodes CDR1 SGHRS and CDR2 YFSETQ. This CDR3 region has 11 residues. The CDR3 region is CASRSGTEAFF. CDR3 DNA sequence: TGCGCCAGCAGGTCAGGCACTGAAGCTTTCTTT.

The rearrangement links TRBV27 to TRBJ2-7; no clear D gene. The CDR3 runs to 13 residues. CDR1 and CDR2 from the germline V gene are MNHEY and SMNVEV (reference sequence). The germline V and J ends were trimmed by 6 bases and 3 bases, with 12 bases remaining between them. The chain's CDR3 is CASRPSTIYEQYF. In DNA, the CDR3 is TGTGCCAGCAGGCCCAGTACCATCTACGAGCAGTACTTC.

This chain links TRBV2 with TRBJ2-7; possible D gene TRBD2, 6 bases. The V end was cut by 4 bases, the J end by 4 bases, with 14 bases between. The CDR3 length is 14 residues. From germline, CDR1 is SNHLY and CDR2 FYNNEI. CDR3 protein: CASSVGGFDYEQYF. The CDR3 DNA follows: TGTGCCAGCAGTGTAGGAGGGTTTGATTACGAGCAGTACTTC.

The chain combines TRBV29-1 with TRBJ2-1; 12 bases fit TRBD1. There are 13 residues in the CDR3. Germline assignment: CDR1 SQVTM and CDR2 ANQGSEA. V lost 4 bases, J lost 9 bases, and 4 bases stayed unmatched. Written as DNA, the CDR3 is TGCAGCGTTGCGCCGGGACAGGGGGCTGAGCAGTTCTTC. Its translation is CSVAPGQGAEQFF.

The chain combines TRBV25-1 with TRBJ1-1; 12 bases are a match to TRBD1. CDR1 and CDR2 (germline): MGHDK, SYGVNS. The CDR3 covers 18 residues. The V segment lost 0 bases and the J segment 2 bases; nucleotides outside the gene matches: 7. The CDR3 region is CASSEYKGQGASNTEAFF. The CDR3, as DNA: TGTGCCAGCAGTGAATACAAGGGACAGGGGGCTTCTAACACTGAAGCTTTCTTT.